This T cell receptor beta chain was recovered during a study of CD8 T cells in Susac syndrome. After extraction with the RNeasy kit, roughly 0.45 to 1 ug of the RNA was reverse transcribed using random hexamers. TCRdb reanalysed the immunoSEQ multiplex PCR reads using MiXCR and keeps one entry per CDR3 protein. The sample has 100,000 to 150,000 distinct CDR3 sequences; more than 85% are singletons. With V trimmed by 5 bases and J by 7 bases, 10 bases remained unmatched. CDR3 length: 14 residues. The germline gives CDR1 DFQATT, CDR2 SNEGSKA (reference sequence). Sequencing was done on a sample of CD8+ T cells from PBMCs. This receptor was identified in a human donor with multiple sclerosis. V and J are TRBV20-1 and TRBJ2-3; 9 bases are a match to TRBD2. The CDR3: CSASGTSRAYTQYF. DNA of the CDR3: TGCAGTGCTTCCGGGACTAGCCGGGCCTATACGCAGTATTTT.